The clone carrying this TCR beta chain was seen more than once but under ten times. The target antigen is unknown. Reverse transcription of all isolated RNA meant that expressed TCRB transcripts were sequenced. Mean read depth for naive, central memory and regulatory T cell samples was about 3.4 million reads. Sequenced by immunoSEQ multiplex PCR; TCRdb stores in-frame clones only, minus some. The table has about 280,000 clones, 15% seen once; the top ten hold approximately 0.015%. The data originate from a study of beta chain features in type 1 diabetes. Study summary: The patient and healthy donor groups were comparable for age, gender and cell yields.

The CDR3 runs 14 residues. V lost 3 bases and J 7 bases, leaving 15 bases between the germline ends. The germline V gene encodes CDR1 SGHAT and CDR2 FQNNGV. Overall study findings and caveats: Fewer junction insertions and more nucleotide deletions appeared in type 1 diabetes patients. Moderately but significantly shorter TCRB CDR3s were found in Type 1 diabetes patients in all four CD4+ subsets.

The gene calls are TRBV11-2 and TRBJ2-5, with a possible D match to TRBD2 (6 bases). This sequence was found in a man between 18 and 29 years old with type 1 diabetes. Material: naive CD4+ T cells from blood. The CDR3 here is CASSFGGNEGTQYF. The CDR3 DNA reads as TGTGCCAGCAGCTTCGGGGGAAATGAGGGGACCCAGTACTTC.